The 30 T cell receptor beta chains below were found in one sample sequenced in a study of cytomegalovirus exposure and HLA in healthy donors. PCR amplification relied on 60 Vbeta primers (plus 13 Jbeta primers). Some clones are missing from TCRdb's copy, which holds only in-frame ones; the method was immunoSEQ multiplex PCR. The sample holds fewer than 250,000 clones, 70% to 80% seen once. Sequenced material: PBMCs. These receptors all stem from a woman under 40 in good health and CMV-seronegative.

To note about this clone: The sample carries other DNA sequences with the same CDR3. The chain combines TRBV29-1 with TRBJ2-1; TRBD2 is a possible D gene (6 bases). This CDR3 spans 14 amino acids. V was clipped by 3 bases and J by 4 bases, with 13 bases between them. The germline V gene encodes CDR1 SQVTM and CDR2 ANQGSEA. The CDR3 is CSVEGGTSYNEQFF. The CDR3 coding sequence is TGCAGCGTTGAGGGCGGGACCTCGTACAATGAGCAGTTCTTC.

About this clone itself: The junction and the germline gene differ at one end; a read error may be behind it. The V and J genes are TRBV7-9 and TRBJ1-1, with D tentatively TRBD1 (6 bases). The CDR3 consists of 17 residues. Per the germline V gene, CDR1 is SEHNR and CDR2 is FQNEAQ (reference sequence). CDR3 nucleotide sequence: TGTTCCAGCAGCCCTCTTGGGGCCGGACAGATGAACACTGAAGCTTTCTTT. Its translation is CSSSPLGAGQMNTEAFF.

This clone was picked up one time. The V gene is TRBV2, the J gene TRBJ2-1; a possible D gene is TRBD1 (6 bases). Between the trimmed V and J ends, which lost 3 bases and 1 base, there was a span of 10 bases. This CDR3 spans 15 amino acids. Germline CDR1 reads SNHLY; CDR2 reads FYNNEI. CDR3 region: CASSEFRGSYNEQFF. DNA of the CDR3: TGTGCCAGCAGTGAGTTCAGGGGATCCTACAATGAGCAGTTCTTC.

The CDR3: CSVVIRTSGTNEQFF. CDR3 DNA: TGCAGCGTTGTAATTAGGACTAGCGGGACCAATGAGCAGTTCTTC. The V gene is TRBV29-1, the J gene TRBJ2-1, with 12 bases lining up with TRBD2. Germline V lookup: CDR1 SQVTM, CDR2 ANQGSEA. With 4 bases clipped from V and 6 bases from J, the junction kept 7 bases outside the gene matches. This CDR3 is built from 15 residues.

This clone was seen only once. The chain links TRBV7-9 to TRBJ2-5; 8 positions match TRBD2. The trim removed 6 bases at V and 3 bases at J, leaving 12 bases unmatched. Per the germline V gene, CDR1 is SEHNR and CDR2 is FQNEAQ (reference sequence). The CDR3 spans 16 residues. The CDR3 loop reads CASRTSGTSSKETQYF. DNA of the CDR3: TGTGCCAGCAGAACATCCGGGACTAGTTCGAAAGAGACCCAGTACTTC. Full variable domain (rest looked up from reference TRBV7-9 and TRBJ2-5): DTGVSQNPRHKITKRGQNVTFRCDPISEHNRLYWYRQTLGQGPEFLTYFQNEAQLEKSRLLSDRFSAERPKGSFSTLEIQRTEQGDSAMYLCASRTSGTSSKETQYFGPGTRLLVL.

The rearrangement uses TRBV30 and TRBJ1-2; no definite D call. The CDR3 length is 13 residues. V lost 1 base to trimming and J lost 3 bases, with 9 bases between them. The germline V gene has CDR1 GTSNPN and CDR2 SVGIG (reference sequence). The CDR3 nucleotides read TGTGCCTGGAGTGACGACACTCACTATGGCTACACCTTC. Translation gives CAWSDDTHYGYTF.

In this sample, this clone turned up once. The V call is TRBV2, the J call TRBJ2-7; no definite D call. V dropped 7 bases and J dropped 9 bases, with 10 bases sitting between them. The CDR3 loop spans 10 amino acids. CDR1 and CDR2 from the germline V gene are SNHLY and FYNNEI. The CDR3 region has the DNA TGTGCCAGCAATCGGCGGCCGCAGTACTTC. This gives the protein CASNRRPQYF. Full variable domain (missing parts from reference TRBV2 and TRBJ2-7): EPEVTQTPSHQVTQMGQEVILRCVPISNHLYFYWYRQILGQKVEFLVSFYNNEISEKSEIFDDQFSVERPDGSNFTLKIRSTKLEDSAMYFCASNRRPQYFGPGTRLTVT.

The V and J genes are TRBV5-6 and TRBJ1-1, with D possibly TRBD1 on 5 matching bases. Germline assignment: CDR1 SGHDT and CDR2 YYEEEE. The CDR3 runs 12 residues. Deletions cut 3 bases from V and 3 bases from J, with 6 bases between. The CDR3 spells CASSSTDTEAFF. The CDR3 DNA follows: TGTGCCAGCAGCTCGACAGACACTGAAGCTTTCTTT.

The V and J genes are TRBV11-2 and TRBJ2-1; 9 nucleotides agree with TRBD2. The V gene's germline CDR1 is SGHAT and CDR2 FQNNGV. This CDR3 comprises 16 residues. Trimming took 5 bases from V and 0 from J; bases not matched to a gene: 5. The CDR3 bases are TGTGCCAGCAGCCTCCAGCGGGGGGACTCCTACAATGAGCAGTTCTTC. Protein: CASSLQRGDSYNEQFF.

This clone has just a few counts. Its ends do not fully match the called genes, so a read error is possible. V and J are TRBV4-2 and TRBJ2-3; 10 bases are a match to TRBD2. From germline, CDR1 is LGHNA and CDR2 YNFKEQ. This CDR3 has 16 amino acids. The CDR3 protein is CASSQEQRGGADTPYF. The CDR3 bases are TGTGCCAGCAGCCAAGAACAGCGGGGGGGCGCAGATACGCCGTATTTT.

With respect to this clone: As the CDR3 is not closed by the conserved phenylalanine or tryptophan, this likely results from a read error. This chain links TRBV5-1 with TRBJ1-1, with 7 bases aligning to TRBD1. Germline V lookup: CDR1 SGHRS, CDR2 YFSETQ. The V and J ends lost 3 bases and 6 bases, in that order; junction bases with no gene match: 5. The CDR3 runs to 13 residues. CDR3 sequence reads: CASSSPGQPEAFL. The CDR3 DNA reads as TGCGCCAGCAGCTCCCCGGGACAGCCTGAAGCTTTCTTG.

The chain joins TRBV6-5 to TRBJ2-1; 8 nucleotides match TRBD2. The germline CDR1 and CDR2 sequences are MNHEY and SVGAGI. Trimming at V came to 6 bases and at J to 4 bases, leaving 2 bases not matched to a gene. CDR3 size: 13 residues. The chain's CDR3 is CASSGGAYNEQFF. Here the CDR3 DNA reads TGTGCCAGCAGCGGGGGGGCGTACAATGAGCAGTTCTTC.

Comment on this clone: One end of the junction fails to match germline, which may point to a read error. The genes are TRBV7-9 and TRBJ1-2, with a possible D match to TRBD1 (5 bases). CDR1 is SEHNR and CDR2 is FQNEAQ in the germline V gene (reference sequence). The CDR3 runs 14 residues. CDR3 sequence reads: CVSSRADSSRGYTF. The CDR3 bases are TGTGTCAGCAGCCGAGCCGACAGCTCAAGGGGCTACACCTTC.

This chain joins TRBV12-5 and TRBJ2-1, with 8 bases lining up with TRBD1. Germline CDR1 LGHNT, CDR2 FRNRAP. This CDR3 contains 17 residues. Trimming took 1 base from V and 4 from J; bases not matched to a gene: 9. This CDR3 reads CASGLAGPGQVYNEQFF. The CDR3 coding sequence is TGTGCTAGTGGTTTGGCTGGACCGGGACAGGTATACAATGAGCAGTTCTTC.

V gene TRBV2 combines with J gene TRBJ1-1, with TRBD1 identical over 8 bases. Trimming cost V 6 bases and J 1 base; bases outside gene matches: 4. This CDR3 has 14 amino acids. From germline, CDR1 is SNHLY and CDR2 FYNNEI. The chain's CDR3 is CASRKDRGNTEAFF. The CDR3 DNA is TGTGCCAGCAGAAAAGACAGGGGGAACACTGAAGCTTTCTTT.

This chain joins TRBV5-5 and TRBJ1-2; D remains ambiguous. Trimming took 2 bases from V and 6 from J, leaving 14 bases between them. This CDR3 spans 14 amino acids. In germline, CDR1 is SGHKS, CDR2 YYEKEE (reference sequence). CDR3 protein: CASSFTDHLDGYTF. The CDR3 DNA reads TGTGCCAGCAGCTTCACAGACCATCTCGATGGCTACACCTTC.

The chain joins TRBV2 to TRBJ2-5, with 10 bases identical to TRBD1. CDR1 is SNHLY and CDR2 is FYNNEI in the germline V gene. Losses at the gene ends were 5 bases for V and 4 bases for J; bases not matched to a gene: 4. This CDR3 has 14 residues. CDR3 sequence reads: CASSRDRGRETQYF. CDR3 sequence (DNA): TGTGCCAGCAGTAGGGACAGGGGAAGAGAGACCCAGTACTTC.

The rearrangement joins TRBV6-6 to TRBJ2-3; D not certain. This CDR3 region has 13 residues. V was shortened by 8 bases and J by 0 bases, with 9 bases between the two germline ends. Germline V gene sequence: CDR1 MNHNY, CDR2 SVGAGI (reference sequence). CDR3 amino acids: CASVASSTDTQYF. The CDR3 nucleotides are TGTGCCAGCGTTGCGTCTAGCACAGATACGCAGTATTTT.

The chain couples TRBV19 to TRBJ2-5, with 7 bases fitting TRBD1. The trim removed 3 bases at V and 2 bases at J, leaving 6 bases unmatched. Germline values: CDR1 LNHDA, CDR2 SQIVND (reference sequence). The CDR3 is 15 residues long. The CDR3 loop is CASSIPRTGQETQYF. As DNA, the CDR3 is TGTGCCAGTAGTATCCCCCGGACAGGTCAAGAGACCCAGTACTTC.

The chain recombines TRBV19 with TRBJ2-7; no definite D call. Trimming shortened V by 1 base and J by 0 bases, and 7 bases separated the two germline ends. Germline V gene sequence: CDR1 LNHDA, CDR2 SQIVND (reference sequence). CDR3 length: 14 residues. The CDR3 sequence is CASSIAQNSYEQYF. The DNA for the CDR3 is TGTGCCAGTAGTATAGCCCAGAACTCCTACGAGCAGTACTTC.

This clone has more than one count but fewer than ten. This chain uses TRBV14 with TRBJ1-1; TRBD1 matches at 7 bases. The CDR3 is 13 amino acids. J gave up 11 bases and V 4 bases, and 10 bases lay outside the gene matches. CDR1 is SGHDN and CDR2 is FVKESK in the germline V gene. CDR3 DNA sequence: TGTGCCAGCAGCCTTGCGGGACAGACAAGGGCTTTCTTT. Translation: CASSLAGQTRAFF.

This chain joins TRBV6-5 and TRBJ1-1, with 9 bases fitting TRBD1. The CDR3 sequence is 15 residues long. Germline CDR1 is MNHEY and CDR2 is SVGAGI. V dropped 0 bases and J dropped 4; count of bases not matched to a gene: 3. This chain's CDR3 is CASSYSTGGVTEAFF. The CDR3 region has the DNA TGTGCCAGCAGTTACTCGACAGGGGGGGTCACTGAAGCTTTCTTT.

The chain recombines TRBV7-9 with TRBJ1-2, with a weak D call TRBD1 (5 bases). Germline V gene sequence: CDR1 SEHNR, CDR2 FQNEAQ (reference sequence). The CDR3 extends over 15 amino acids. Trimming pared 5 bases from V and 8 bases from J, leaving 21 bases between. The CDR3 is CASSDAMGDLVGYTF. CDR3 DNA: TGTGCCAGCAGCGATGCGATGGGGGACTTGGTCGGCTACACCTTC.

This clone was seen more than once but under ten times. The gene calls are TRBV25-1 and TRBJ2-1, with TRBD1 identical over 9 bases. Per the germline V gene, CDR1 is MGHDK and CDR2 is SYGVNS. J was trimmed by 8 bases and V by 3 bases; bases with no gene match: 8. The CDR3 spans 15 residues. CDR3 region: CASSETGQGIDEQFF. The DNA of the CDR3 is TGTGCCAGCAGTGAGACGGGACAGGGTATCGATGAGCAGTTCTTC.

This rearrangement joins TRBV6-1 to TRBJ1-5; D ambiguous. Trimming pared 4 bases from V and 3 bases from J, leaving 19 bases between. This CDR3 contains 17 residues. From germline, CDR1 is MNHNS and CDR2 SASEGT. CDR3 amino acids: CASSVGTIRPDNQPQHF. The CDR3 DNA sequence: TGTGCCAGCAGTGTGGGTACTATCCGCCCTGACAATCAGCCCCAGCATTTT.

The chain recombines TRBV5-6 with TRBJ1-1, with a weak D call TRBD1 (6 bases). V gave up 3 bases and J gave up 2 bases, with 17 bases separating them. The length of the CDR3 is 16 residues. From germline, CDR1 is SGHDT and CDR2 YYEEEE. DNA for the CDR3: TGTGCCAGCAGCTCCTTTACGACAGGACCAAACACTGAAGCTTTCTTT. It codes for CASSSFTTGPNTEAFF.

A single count supports this clone. The V gene is TRBV5-1, the J gene TRBJ2-5; TRBD2 agrees at 10 bases. This CDR3 spans 15 amino acids. The V gene end was trimmed by 0 bases and the J gene end by 5 bases; junction bases not matched to a gene: 4. Germline assignment: CDR1 SGHRS and CDR2 YFSETQ. The CDR3 here is CASSLGSAGGETQYF. In DNA, the CDR3 is TGCGCCAGCAGCTTGGGGTCAGCGGGAGGGGAGACCCAGTACTTC. The whole variable domain, remainder taken from reference TRBV5-1 and TRBJ2-5, is KAGVTQTPRYLIKTRGQQVTLSCSPISGHRSVSWYQQTPGQGLQFLFEYFSETQRNKGNFPGRFSGRQFSNSRSEMNVSTLELGDSALYLCASSLGSAGGETQYFGPGTRLLVL.

The V and J genes are TRBV10-3 and TRBJ2-1; D not resolved. The germline V gene has CDR1 ENHRY and CDR2 SYGVKD. The CDR3 spans 12 residues. Trimming pared 3 bases from V and 4 bases from J, leaving 4 bases between. Written as DNA, the CDR3 is TGTGCCATCAGTGAATCGTACAATGAGCAGTTCTTC. This gives the protein CAISESYNEQFF.

There are a few counts of this clone. The CDR3 loop reads CASSLSIAGGYNEQFF. The DNA of the CDR3 is TGTGCCAGCAGTTTATCGATAGCGGGGGGCTACAATGAGCAGTTCTTC. The V and J genes are TRBV27 and TRBJ2-1, with TRBD2 matching over 10 bases. Germline V lookup: CDR1 MNHEY, CDR2 SMNVEV (reference sequence). The J segment lost 3 bases and the V segment lost 0 bases, leaving 2 bases of the junction unmatched. The CDR3 contains 16 residues.

By proportion, this clone is medium-sized. The identical CDR3 is also encoded by other nucleotide sequences in the sample. V is TRBV14 and J is TRBJ1-2; D is perhaps TRBD1 (6 bases). This CDR3 is built from 16 residues. Deletions cut 4 bases from V and 8 bases from J, with 23 bases between. The germline CDR1 and CDR2 sequences are SGHDN and FVKESK. CDR3 protein: CASSRLSDSPLYGYTF. The CDR3 nucleotides are TGTGCCAGCAGCCGACTTTCGGACAGTCCACTTTACGGCTACACCTTC.